Following are 30 T cell receptor beta chains from one sample sequenced in a study of blood T cells in healthy people across ages. A sample-barcoded 5' primer and a J-beta primer mix were used in a second PCR of about 7 to 11 cycles. TCRdb passed the 5' RACE reads through MiXCR, listing each CDR3 protein once. This sample yields about 1.6 million distinct CDR3 sequences, of which 30% to 35% are seen a single time; 11% belongs to the top ten. The sequencing input was blood. These receptors were obtained from a woman aged 25 to 39 in good health.

This clonotype was seen only a few times. The gene calls are TRBV11-2 and TRBJ1-1; D is unresolved. CDR3 length equals 12 residues. V dropped 3 bases and J dropped 11 bases, with 13 bases sitting between them. Per the germline V gene, CDR1 is SGHAT and CDR2 is FQNNGV. The CDR3 nucleotides read TGTGCCAGCAGCTTCGGTCAGACCGGGGCTTTCTTT. Translating it yields CASSFGQTGAFF.

The rearrangement joins TRBV5-6 to TRBJ2-7; the D gene is possibly TRBD2 (5 bases). Per germline, CDR1 SGHDT and CDR2 YYEEEE. V lost 2 bases and J 4 bases, leaving 13 bases between the germline ends. The CDR3 sequence is 14 residues long. CDR3: CASSFEGLYYEQYF. CDR3 sequence (DNA): TGTGCCAGCAGCTTCGAGGGCCTTTATTACGAGCAGTACTTC.

This rearrangement joins TRBV4-1 to TRBJ2-2; D is possibly TRBD1 (5 bases). With 1 base removed from V and 6 bases from J, the gap between germline ends came to 6 bases. Germline CDR1 and CDR2: MGHRA and YSYEKL. This CDR3 comprises 13 residues. The CDR3 region has the DNA TGCGCCAGCAGCCAAGGGGGCTCCGGGGAGCTGTTTTTT. This codes for CASSQGGSGELFF.

The rearrangement links TRBV7-9 to TRBJ2-7, with TRBD2 as a possible D gene (5 bases). This CDR3 contains 13 residues. V lost 8 bases to trimming and J lost 6 bases, with 17 bases between them. Germline CDR1 reads SEHNR; CDR2 reads FQNEAQ (reference sequence). The CDR3 spells CASGYSRASEQYF. The CDR3 region has the DNA TGTGCCAGCGGGTACTCGAGGGCATCCGAGCAGTACTTC.

The chain recombines TRBV10-3 with TRBJ1-2; no definite D call. This CDR3 is built from 14 residues. The germline V gene encodes CDR1 ENHRY and CDR2 SYGVKD. V gave up 0 bases and J gave up 2 bases, with 7 bases separating them. The CDR3 spells CAISESRKNYGYTF. CDR3 DNA: TGTGCCATCAGTGAGTCCCGCAAGAACTATGGCTACACCTTC.

The J gene is TRBJ1-1, the V gene TRBV2; D call uncertain. The CDR3 consists of 13 residues. The V end lost 6 bases, the J end lost 1 base, and 9 bases lay between the germline ends. CDR1 is SNHLY, CDR2 FYNNEI, per germline. The CDR3 loop reads CASRIRTNTEAFF. The CDR3 DNA reads as TGTGCCAGCAGAATACGGACGAACACTGAAGCTTTCTTT.

The gene calls are TRBV7-2 and TRBJ2-7; 9 positions agree with TRBD2. With V trimmed by 1 base and J by 7 bases, 11 bases remained unmatched. The germline CDR1 and CDR2 sequences are SGHTA and FQGNSA. The CDR3 has 16 residues. The CDR3 DNA reads as TGTGCCAGCAGCTTAGTTTCCAGCGGGGGGTTTCTGGAGCAGTACTTC. Its translation is CASSLVSSGGFLEQYF.

In this sample, this clonotype turned up a few times. The chain uses TRBV4-2 and TRBJ1-4; tentatively, D is TRBD1 (5 bases). With 0 bases removed from V and 7 bases from J, the gap between germline ends came to 12 bases. The CDR3 totals 15 residues. The germline CDR1 and CDR2 sequences are LGHNA and YNFKEQ. Here the CDR3 reads CASSQESGQSEKLFF. As DNA, the CDR3 is TGTGCCAGCAGCCAAGAGTCAGGGCAGTCTGAAAAACTGTTTTTT.

A few counts support this clonotype. V gene TRBV20-1 combines with J gene TRBJ2-3, with TRBD2 matching over 8 bases. Per the germline V gene, CDR1 is DFQATT and CDR2 is SNEGSKA (reference sequence). Trimming took 5 bases from V and 4 from J; bases not matched to a gene: 11. The CDR3 runs 15 residues. For the CDR3, the DNA is TGCAGTGCTCGCCCGAGCGGGAGTCGGGCAGATACGCAGTATTTT. It yields the protein CSARPSGSRADTQYF.

As DNA, the CDR3 is TGCAGTGCTAGGACGCCTAGGGGTTCAGATACGCAGTATTTT. Translated, it gives CSARTPRGSDTQYF. This sequence joins TRBV20-1 and TRBJ2-3; possible D gene TRBD1, 5 bases. In germline, CDR1 is DFQATT, CDR2 SNEGSKA (reference sequence). V dropped 3 bases and J dropped 4 bases, with 14 bases sitting between them. The CDR3 sequence is 14 residues long.

This rearrangement joins TRBV20-1 to TRBJ2-7; D may be TRBD1 (6 bases). V gave up 4 bases and J gave up 6 bases, with 16 bases separating them. CDR3 length equals 13 residues. Germline V gene sequence: CDR1 DFQATT, CDR2 SNEGSKA (reference sequence). The chain's CDR3 is CSANAPQGSEQYF. The CDR3 DNA is TGCAGTGCTAACGCCCCACAGGGTTCCGAGCAGTACTTC.

The chain carries TRBV2 and TRBJ2-5; D unclear. Looked up from germline, CDR1 is SNHLY and CDR2 is FYNNEI. The CDR3 runs 15 residues. The V and J ends lost 8 bases and 4 bases respectively, with 20 bases between them. This CDR3 reads CASWPHPKVGETQYF. In nucleotides, the CDR3 is TGTGCCAGCTGGCCCCATCCAAAGGTTGGAGAGACCCAGTACTTC.

This clonotype has just a few counts. J is TRBJ2-1 and V is TRBV12-3 or TRBV12-4; 8 nucleotides agree with TRBD2. This CDR3 contains 15 residues. The V segment lost 3 bases and the J segment 5 bases; nucleotides outside the gene matches: 6. CDR3 amino acids: CASSLMGLVHNEQFF. The CDR3, as DNA: TGTGCCAGCAGTTTGATGGGACTAGTCCACAATGAGCAGTTCTTC.

For this clonotype: Its ends do not fully match the called genes, so a read error is possible. The gene calls are TRBV7-9 and TRBJ2-5; perhaps TRBD1 as D (5 bases). The germline V gene has CDR1 SEHNR and CDR2 FQNEAQ (reference sequence). The CDR3 consists of 14 residues. The CDR3 here is CANSLDSGKETQYF. The DNA for the CDR3 is TGTGCCAACAGCTTAGATTCAGGGAAGGAGACCCAGTACTTC.

This clonotype has just a few counts. The V call is TRBV9, the J call TRBJ2-7; 10 bases align to TRBD2. The V gene's germline CDR1 is SGDLS and CDR2 YYNGEE. CDR3 size: 17 residues. V shed 4 bases, J shed 5 bases, and the junction held 15 bases outside the gene matches. CDR3 sequence: CASSPGGGHTSGDEQYF. CDR3 bases: TGTGCCAGCAGCCCAGGGGGGGGACATACTAGCGGGGACGAGCAGTACTTC.

This clonotype was observed many times. The J gene is TRBJ2-7, the V gene TRBV4-1, with 7 bases that match TRBD2. Losses at the gene ends were 1 base for V and 1 base for J; bases not matched to a gene: 4. CDR1 is MGHRA, CDR2 YSYEKL, per germline. The CDR3 runs 15 residues. The CDR3 loop is CASSQGEGRSYEQYF. Written as DNA, the CDR3 is TGCGCCAGCAGCCAAGGGGAGGGCCGTTCCTACGAGCAGTACTTC.

The V and J genes are TRBV12-3 or TRBV12-4 and TRBJ1-2; D is ambiguous. CDR3 length: 14 amino acids. Trimming shortened V by 3 bases and J by 4 bases, and 12 bases separated the two germline ends. The CDR3 coding sequence is TGTGCCAGCAGTTTGCGGGTAGGACTCTATGGCTACACCTTC. It is translated as CASSLRVGLYGYTF.

CDR3 loop: CASSPSTGIGNQPQHF. CDR3 nucleotide sequence: TGTGCCAGCAGCCCATCGACAGGGATTGGCAATCAGCCCCAGCATTTT. The chain links TRBV16 to TRBJ1-5; 7 bases agree with TRBD1. The CDR3 sequence is 16 residues long. V shed 4 bases and J 2 bases; nucleotides not matched to a gene: 8. The V gene's germline CDR1 is KGHSY and CDR2 FQNENV.

V gene TRBV20-1 combines with J gene TRBJ1-6; D gene unclear. The CDR3 extends over 12 amino acids. Trimming removed 3 bases from V and 11 bases from J, with 11 bases in between. Germline V gene lookup returns CDR1 DFQATT and CDR2 SNEGSKA (reference sequence). The DNA for the CDR3 is TGCAGTGCTAGGGGCTTTAGGACACCCCTCCACTTT. Translated: CSARGFRTPLHF.

The rearrangement joins TRBV10-3 to TRBJ1-1, with D possibly TRBD1 on 6 matching bases. The CDR3 length is 16 residues. V was cut by 7 bases and J by 0 bases, with 18 bases left in between. Germline V gene sequence: CDR1 ENHRY, CDR2 SYGVKD. Written as DNA, the CDR3 is TGTGCCATCAAAAGCGGCAGGGGCTATATGAACACTGAAGCTTTCTTT. Protein: CAIKSGRGYMNTEAFF.

The chain is built from TRBV12-3 or TRBV12-4 and TRBJ1-2; 7 bases match TRBD1. The CDR3 totals 16 residues. Unmatched junction bases numbered 14, after V lost 5 bases and J lost 5 bases. CDR3 coding DNA: TGTGCCAGCAGTCGAAGCCCTCAGGGGGGACTGTATGGCTACACCTTC. Residues: CASSRSPQGGLYGYTF.

This chain uses TRBV29-1 with TRBJ1-1; D gene ambiguous. The germline V gene has CDR1 SQVTM and CDR2 ANQGSEA. Trimming stripped 6 bases from V and 2 bases from J, with 13 bases between. This CDR3 is built from 13 residues. The CDR3 protein is CSVDTGSNTEAFF. CDR3 in DNA: TGCAGCGTCGATACCGGGAGTAACACTGAAGCTTTCTTT.

This sequence joins TRBV28 and TRBJ2-7; 8 bases agree with TRBD1. The CDR3 runs 14 residues. Germline trimming cut 7 bases from V and 1 base from J; bases unmatched to any gene: 6. Germline V gene data show CDR1 as MDHEN and CDR2 as SYDVKM. The DNA for the CDR3 is TGTGCCAGCACCGAAGACAGGGGATCCTACGAGCAGTACTTC. It yields the protein CASTEDRGSYEQYF.

The table lists this clonotype with a count of one. J is TRBJ2-7 and V is TRBV10-1; a possible D gene is TRBD1 (5 bases). The CDR3 runs 13 residues. Germline loops: CDR1 WNHNN, CDR2 SYGVQD (reference sequence). With 10 bases removed from V and 3 bases from J, the gap between germline ends came to 16 bases. CDR3 residues: CATSQGPSYEQYF. The CDR3 bases are TGCGCCACCTCCCAGGGTCCCAGCTACGAGCAGTACTTC.

This clonotype is a singleton in its sample. The chain is built from TRBV20-1 and TRBJ2-5, with TRBD2 matching 10 bases. The ends lost 6 bases at V and 4 bases at J; junction bases unmatched: 11. Germline values: CDR1 DFQATT, CDR2 SNEGSKA (reference sequence). CDR3 length: 15 amino acids. The CDR3 DNA sequence: TGCAGTGCCGAACCGGGACTAGCGAGACGAGAGACCCAGTACTTC. It specifies CSAEPGLARRETQYF.

This clonotype came up a few times. V usage is TRBV27 and J usage is TRBJ2-3; 12 bases line up with TRBD2. The ends lost 0 bases at V and 4 bases at J; junction bases unmatched: 11. Germline CDR1 is MNHEY and CDR2 is SMNVEV (reference sequence). The CDR3 has 19 amino acids. The CDR3 coding sequence is TGTGCCAGCAGTTTATCCTACCCGACTAGCGGGAGTCGGGCAGATACGCAGTATTTT. Protein product: CASSLSYPTSGSRADTQYF.

The rearrangement uses TRBV12-3 or TRBV12-4 and TRBJ2-2; D remains ambiguous. This CDR3 is built from 14 residues. The V end lost 3 bases, the J end lost 1 base, and 6 bases lay between the germline ends. DNA of the CDR3: TGTGCCAGCAGTTTTTCAGAGAACACCGGGGAGCTGTTTTTT. Its protein product is CASSFSENTGELFF.

This clonotype was recorded a few times. This rearrangement joins TRBV9 to TRBJ1-2, with 7 bases aligning to TRBD1. CDR3 length: 17 residues. J lost 1 base, V lost 0 bases, and 9 bases had no gene match. Germline V gene lookup returns CDR1 SGDLS and CDR2 YYNGEE. The CDR3 protein is CASSVGIGTDLNYGYTF. CDR3 sequence (DNA): TGTGCCAGCAGCGTAGGGATAGGGACAGACCTTAACTATGGCTACACCTTC.

In DNA form, the CDR3 reads TGCAGCGTTGAAGATCTTCAGTCTGGGCAGTACTTC. Translating it yields CSVEDLQSGQYF. The chain joins TRBV29-1 to TRBJ2-7, with D hard to call. The CDR3 consists of 12 residues. The V gene's germline CDR1 is SQVTM and CDR2 ANQGSEA. V was cut by 0 bases and J by 9 bases, with 12 bases left in between.

The chain couples TRBV27 to TRBJ1-2; TRBD1 is a possible D gene (5 bases). Deletions cut 2 bases from V and 0 bases from J, with 10 bases between. Germline loops: CDR1 MNHEY, CDR2 SMNVEV (reference sequence). CDR3 length: 15 residues. The CDR3 here is CASSLEAGTNYGYTF. The DNA for the CDR3 is TGTGCCAGCAGTTTAGAGGCAGGGACTAACTATGGCTACACCTTC.